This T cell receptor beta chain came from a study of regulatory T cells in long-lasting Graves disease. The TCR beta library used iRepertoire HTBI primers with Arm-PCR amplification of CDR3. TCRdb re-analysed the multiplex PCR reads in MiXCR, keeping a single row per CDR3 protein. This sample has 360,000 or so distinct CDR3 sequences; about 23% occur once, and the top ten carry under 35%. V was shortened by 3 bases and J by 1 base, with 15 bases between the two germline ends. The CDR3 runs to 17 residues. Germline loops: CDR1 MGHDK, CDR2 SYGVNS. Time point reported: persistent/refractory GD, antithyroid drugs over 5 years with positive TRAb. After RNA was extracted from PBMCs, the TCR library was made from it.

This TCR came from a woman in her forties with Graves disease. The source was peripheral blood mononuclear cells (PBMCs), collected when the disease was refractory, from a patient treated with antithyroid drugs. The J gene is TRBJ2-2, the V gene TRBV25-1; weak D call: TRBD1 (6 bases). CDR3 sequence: CASSDTGPRRNTGELFF. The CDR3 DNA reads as TGTGCCAGCAGTGACACAGGGCCACGAAGGAACACCGGGGAGCTGTTTTTT.